This T cell receptor beta chain is from a study of blood T cell repertoires in COVID-19. Seattle enrolled patients during active infection and tracked them longitudinally. In the study's own analysis: Amplification from reference gene primers served as the basis for estimated nucleated cell counts. Some clones are missing from TCRdb's copy, which holds only in-frame ones; the method was immunoSEQ multiplex PCR. Clone size and V and J calls were adopted from that table, with D and trimming inferred from the DNA. The data hold 200,000 or so clones, with about 94% observed a single time. The CDR3 is made up of 13 amino acids. V was pared by 2 bases and J by 7 bases, with 8 bases between. Germline CDR1 and CDR2: SGHTA and FQGNSA.

The chain carries TRBV7-2 and TRBJ1-4; unclear D gene. Specimen: peripheral blood. This clonotype originated in a man in his sixties with COVID-19, enrolled during active disease. The CDR3 DNA reads as TGTGCCAGCAGCTTAAGGCGGAGTGAAAAACTGTTTTTT. Amino acid sequence: CASSLRRSEKLFF.